A single sample gave rise to the 8 T cell receptor beta chains below, sequenced in a study of blood T cell repertoires in COVID-19. The repertoire was sequenced with immunoSEQ multiplex PCR; TCRdb's copy has only in-frame clones and lacks some. The table records 200,000 to 250,000 clones, approximately 90% of them present only once. Sequenced: peripheral blood. The receptors shown here come from a man between 45 and 60 years old with COVID-19, enrolled during active disease.

The chain combines TRBV19 with TRBJ2-2, with TRBD1 matching 9 bases. Looked up from germline, CDR1 is LNHDA and CDR2 is SQIVND (reference sequence). This CDR3 contains 15 residues. Losses at the gene ends were 10 bases for V and 1 base for J; bases not matched to a gene: 7. The CDR3 DNA is TGTGCCACTAAGAGGGACAGGGTGAACACCGGGGAGCTGTTTTTT. Translation: CATKRDRVNTGELFF.

J is TRBJ1-3 and V is TRBV18, with 10 bases lining up with TRBD1. CDR1 KGHSH and CDR2 LQKENI come from the germline V gene. This CDR3 contains 15 residues. With 4 bases clipped from V and 3 bases from J, the junction kept 3 bases outside the gene matches. The DNA for the CDR3 is TGTGCCAGCTCACTTGGACAGGGGGTTGGAAACACCATATATTTT. Encoded protein: CASSLGQGVGNTIYF.

The gene calls are TRBV14 and TRBJ2-1, with a weak D call TRBD1 (6 bases). This CDR3 has 16 residues. Per germline, CDR1 SGHDN and CDR2 FVKESK. Trimming stripped 0 bases from V and 2 bases from J, with 11 bases between. CDR3 nucleotide sequence: TGTGCCAGCAGCCAAGAAGGGGACACCACCTACAATGAGCAGTTCTTC. The encoded protein is CASSQEGDTTYNEQFF.

The chain employs TRBV6-1 and TRBJ2-7; 8 bases align to TRBD1. The CDR3 spans 17 residues. CDR1 and CDR2 from the germline V gene are MNHNS and SASEGT. Germline trimming cut 2 bases from V and 3 bases from J; bases unmatched to any gene: 12. The DNA for the CDR3 is TGTGCCAGCAGTGAATACCGCAAGACAGGGGTAATCTACGAGCAGTACTTC. Translated: CASSEYRKTGVIYEQYF.

This clone was seen many times. This chain connects TRBV3-1 (or the pseudogene TRBV3-2) to TRBJ1-2, with D perhaps matching TRBD1 (5 bases). Trimming stripped 5 bases from V and 5 bases from J, with 21 bases between. Germline CDR1 LGHDT, CDR2 YNNKEL (reference sequence). This CDR3 comprises 16 residues. The CDR3 is CASSNSPGQGLYGYTF. In nucleotides, the CDR3 is TGTGCCAGCAGCAACTCCCCCGGGCAGGGCTTATATGGCTACACCTTC.

The gene calls are TRBV27 and TRBJ2-7; 7 nucleotides align to TRBD1. The CDR3 is 13 residues long. V lost 7 bases, J lost 4 bases, and 7 bases stayed unmatched. Germline assignment: CDR1 MNHEY and CDR2 SMNVEV (reference sequence). The CDR3 bases are TGTGCCAGCAAAAGACAGGGAGTTTACGAGCAGTACTTC. Translating it yields CASKRQGVYEQYF.

This clone was seen just once. The V gene is TRBV28, the J gene TRBJ2-7; 13 nucleotides match TRBD2. The V gene's germline CDR1 is MDHEN and CDR2 SYDVKM. Losses at the gene ends were 5 bases for V and 5 bases for J; bases not matched to a gene: 3. The CDR3 length is 14 residues. CDR3 loop: CASSMGLAGNEQYF. CDR3 nucleotide sequence: TGTGCCAGCAGTATGGGACTAGCGGGAAACGAGCAGTACTTC.

This rearrangement joins TRBV5-8 to TRBJ2-7; 13 bases align to TRBD2. Unmatched junction bases numbered 4, after V lost 6 bases and J lost 1 base. The CDR3 consists of 15 residues. The germline gives CDR1 SGHTS, CDR2 YDEGEE. DNA for the CDR3: TGTGCCAGCACCAAGGGACTAGCGGGGTCCTACGAGCAGTACTTC. It yields the protein CASTKGLAGSYEQYF.